Sequencing of this T cell receptor beta chain was carried out in a study of tumor-infiltrating lymphocytes in primary liver carcinoma. Across the whole study: Tumors measured 4.2 to 10 cm and were stage T1-T3 N0M0. Study findings and constraints: Against blood, tumors held a significantly higher top-250-clone fraction (p = 0.039). Lower overlap was observed for tumor-adjacent and tumor-blood pairs relative to tumor region pairs.

Germline assignment: CDR1 MNHEY and CDR2 SVGAGI. V was clipped by 6 bases and J by 7 bases, with 12 bases between them. This CDR3 has 12 amino acids. Alongside blood RNA obtained from unsorted whole blood, germline DNA was also extracted. Patients carried chronic HBV infection without prior treatment. TCR beta cDNA was made from roughly 450 ng total RNA with a constant-region primer. Three nested multiplex PCR rounds, a slightly modified ARM-PCR, produced the libraries for TCR beta. PCR rounds one and two used TRBV1-TRBV30 forward primers with a C-beta reverse primer for approximately 11 cycles each. TCRdb fed the multiplex PCR reads into MiXCR, producing one record per CDR3 protein. The data hold around 210,000 distinct CDR3 sequences, with 65% observed a single time. With regard to this clonotype: The antigen is not known.

Source material: peripheral blood. The rearrangement joins TRBV6-5 to TRBJ1-2, with D possibly matching TRBD1 (6 bases). The receptor was derived from a woman in her fifties or sixties with primary liver carcinoma and hepatitis B virus infection. The CDR3 is CASSRDIVGYTF. The CDR3 coding sequence is TGTGCCAGCAGCCGGGACATAGTTGGCTACACCTTC.